This T cell receptor beta chain was captured by sequencing in a study of blood T cell repertoires in COVID-19. Germline V gene data show CDR1 as MDHEN and CDR2 as SYDVKM. This CDR3 has 16 amino acids. Trimming shortened V by 6 bases and J by 1 base, and 18 bases separated the two germline ends. Repertoires were generated with immunoSEQ multiplex PCR, while TCRdb's copy carries only in-frame clones and drops some. The sample gives over 200,000 clones, 65% to 90% of which show up once; roughly 12% is in the top ten. The TCR comes from a man aged 50 to 59 with COVID-19, enrolled during active disease. Sequencing was performed on peripheral blood. V is TRBV28 and J is TRBJ1-2, with D tentatively TRBD1 (6 bases). The CDR3 DNA sequence: TGTGCCAGCAGAACAGGGTCCTCCGGTCTTAACTATGGCTACACCTTC. Encoded protein: CASRTGSSGLNYGYTF.